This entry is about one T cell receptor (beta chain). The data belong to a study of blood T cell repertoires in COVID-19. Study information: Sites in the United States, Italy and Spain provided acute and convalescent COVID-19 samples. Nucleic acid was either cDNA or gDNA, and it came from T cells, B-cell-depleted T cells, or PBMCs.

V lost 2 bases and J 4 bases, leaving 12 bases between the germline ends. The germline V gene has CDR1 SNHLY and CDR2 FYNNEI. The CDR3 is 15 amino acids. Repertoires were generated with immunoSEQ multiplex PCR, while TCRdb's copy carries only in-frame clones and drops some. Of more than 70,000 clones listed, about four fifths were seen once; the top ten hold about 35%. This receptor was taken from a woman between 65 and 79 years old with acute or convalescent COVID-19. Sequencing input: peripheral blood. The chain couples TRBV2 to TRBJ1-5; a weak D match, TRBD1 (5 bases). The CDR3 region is CASSEFGGYNQPQHF. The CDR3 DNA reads TGTGCCAGCAGTGAATTCGGGGGGTATAATCAGCCCCAGCATTTT.